This record looks at one T cell receptor beta chain sequence and its context. Antigen specificity is unknown. TCRdb called the reads again in MiXCR, with one record for every CDR3 protein. Of 25,000 to 35,000 distinct CDR3 sequences detected, about 19% appear once; the ten largest clones hold about four fifths. This sample stems from a study of T cell repertoires in cytomegalovirus infection. About the research overall: The study used recently identified HLA-C-restricted and well-studied HLA-B-restricted CMV epitopes. Based on public TCR beta signatures, there were indications of CMV infection and of a matching HLA type.

Looked up from germline, CDR1 is LNHDA and CDR2 is SQIVND (reference sequence). The CDR3 loop spans 16 amino acids. Trimming took 3 bases from V and 13 from J, leaving 27 bases between them. Study-level findings and limits: Across the ex vivo response, the dominant clonotypes were HLA-C-restricted CMV-specific TCR beta clonotypes. Summed frequency of public TCR beta families distinguished CMV carriers with the relevant HLA.

This sequence was found in a human donor in good health (CMV status not recorded). Some clones in this sample may be carry-over from other donors' samples. The chain is built from TRBV19 and TRBJ1-2; the D gene is possibly TRBD1 (5 bases). The material sequenced was CD8+ T cells from cultured PBMCs, taken from culture after CMV antigen stimulation. CDR3 nucleotides: TGTGCCAGTAGTATGGTCCTGTGGGACCGATCTATGGCGGGCACCTTC. Translation gives CASSMVLWDRSMAGTF.